This T cell receptor (beta chain) appears in the sequencing data of a study of blood T cell repertoires in COVID-19. Overall study: Donors in the United States, Italy and Spain gave samples during acute or convalescent COVID-19. PBMCs, B-cell-depleted T cells, or T cells were the source of the cDNA or gDNA that made up the material.

The germline V gene encodes CDR1 MNHEY and CDR2 SVGAGI. Trimming left V 3 bases short and J 1 base short, with 9 bases between. The CDR3 has 14 residues. Methods used by the authors: Reference gene primer amplification gave nucleated cell count estimates. Generated by immunoSEQ multiplex PCR, the TCRdb table keeps only in-frame clones and is missing some. Clone size and V and J calls were adopted from that table, with D and trimming inferred from the DNA. The sample gives 200,000 to 250,000 clones, approximately 90% of which show up once; less than 3% is in the top ten. One Seattle source followed patients from active infection through their disease course.

The V call is TRBV6-5, the J call TRBJ1-1; TRBD1 is a possible D gene (6 bases). The sequenced sample consisted of peripheral blood. This sequence originates from a man younger than 45 with COVID-19, enrolled during active disease. CDR3 amino acids: CASSYQGKNTEAFF. The CDR3 region has the DNA TGTGCCAGCAGTTATCAGGGGAAGAACACTGAAGCTTTCTTT.